These 7 T cell receptor beta chains were all obtained from the same sample, sequenced in a study of post-analysis software for immune sequencing data. Included in the TCR beta cDNA libraries were unique molecular identifiers. TCRdb re-called the PCR reads through MiXCR, storing one row per CDR3 protein. The sample yields fewer than 850,000 distinct CDR3 sequences, roughly 50% seen once. Regarding the study as a whole: Among four to six TRBV segments more frequent in patients than controls were TRBV5-6, TRBV5-1 and TRBV20-1.

Their cognate antigens are unknown. Sequencing was carried out using blood. The receptors were sampled from a girl under 18 with multiple sclerosis.

V is TRBV19 and J is TRBJ2-1; D might be TRBD1 or TRBD2, each matching 5 bases. This CDR3 spans 14 amino acids. Trimming shortened V by 4 bases and J by 13 bases, and 20 bases separated the two germline ends. CDR1 and CDR2 from the germline V gene are LNHDA and SQIVND (reference sequence). The CDR3 nucleotides are TGTGCCAGTAGTAGGGCTCTAGCAAGAAGGGGACAGTTCTTC. It encodes CASSRALARRGQFF.

This chain connects TRBV10-3 to TRBJ2-5, with no clear D. The V gene's germline CDR1 is ENHRY and CDR2 SYGVKD. V lost 8 bases and J 1 base, leaving 11 bases between the germline ends. The CDR3 contains 13 residues. This CDR3 is CAIAQPTQETQYF. The CDR3, as DNA: TGTGCCATCGCCCAGCCAACCCAAGAGACCCAGTACTTC.

This chain uses TRBV29-1 with TRBJ2-7; D remains unclear. V shed 4 bases and J shed 2 bases, with 6 bases lying between them. This CDR3 has 11 amino acids. Germline values: CDR1 SQVTM, CDR2 ANQGSEA. This CDR3 reads CSVVVTYEQYF. CDR3 DNA sequence: TGCAGCGTTGTGGTGACCTACGAGCAGTACTTC.

This clonotype has just one count. This chain links TRBV20-1 with TRBJ1-2; D might be TRBD1 (5 bases). The CDR3 has 13 amino acids. The ends were cut back, 3 bases at V and 4 bases at J, with 12 bases in the middle. Germline loops: CDR1 DFQATT, CDR2 SNEGSKA (reference sequence). Here the CDR3 DNA reads TGCAGTGCTAGTTCGGGGGTCTTCTATGGCTACACCTTC. This codes for CSASSGVFYGYTF.

The chain couples TRBV7-2 to TRBJ2-4; tentative D call: TRBD2 (7 bases). Per the germline V gene, CDR1 is SGHTA and CDR2 is FQGNSA. CDR3 size: 14 residues. Trimming took off 4 bases at V and 13 bases at J, with 20 bases between the two ends. In DNA form, the CDR3 reads TGTGCCAGCAGCTCCCAACTGGGGGCGGGAGAGCAGTACTTC. Encoded protein: CASSSQLGAGEQYF.

This clonotype was seen at least ten times. The J gene is TRBJ2-5, the V gene TRBV20-1; 8 nucleotides agree with TRBD2. J was trimmed by 5 bases and V by 0 bases; bases with no gene match: 20. The CDR3 loop spans 19 amino acids. Looked up from germline, CDR1 is DFQATT and CDR2 is SNEGSKA (reference sequence). CDR3 amino acids: CSARDPFQAGAVTMETQYF. Here the CDR3 DNA reads TGCAGTGCTAGAGACCCCTTCCAAGCGGGAGCTGTTACAATGGAGACCCAGTACTTC.

The V gene is TRBV28, the J gene TRBJ2-1; D gene uncertain. Trimming took off 2 bases at V and 5 bases at J, with 13 bases between the two ends. The CDR3 runs 15 residues. In germline, CDR1 is MDHEN, CDR2 SYDVKM. CDR3 sequence (DNA): TGTGCCAGCAGTTTAAACCTTCCTCGGGACAATGAGCAGTTCTTC. It specifies CASSLNLPRDNEQFF.